This T cell receptor beta chain appears in the sequencing data of a study of CXCR3-negative and CXCR3-positive naive CD8 T cells. Looking at the study overall: The TRB read total, some 150 million, broke down to about 1.5 +/- 0.3 million reads per library.

Notes on this clonotype: Antigen unknown.

Each TRB cDNA library was prepared by 5' RACE (with UMI labels). TCRdb re-called the 5' RACE reads and catalogs CDR3 proteins one per entry, DNA excluded. The repertoire table contains some 120,000 distinct CDR3 sequences. Study-wide findings and caveats: Cryopreservation partially lowered CXCR3 expression, so most assays used fresh PBMCs. In CXCR3-positive naive cells, the TRB CDR3s were more hydrophobic than in CXCR3-negative naive cells. Naive subsets had comparable surface CD5, so TRB CDR3 properties gauged TCR strength. The study found comparably high diversity in both naive subsets and much lower diversity in memory CD8+ cells.

The CDR3 has 16 amino acids. Germline assignment: CDR1 PRHDT and CDR2 FYEKMQ (reference sequence). The chain has TRBV13 and TRBJ2-5; the TCRdb call, TRBD2, lacks DNA for checking. The TCR originated in a human donor in good health. Some clones in this sample may be carry-over from other donors' samples. The sample was naive CXCR3+ CD8+ T cells from blood. Specified subset: CD45RO-CCR7+CD27+CD95- naive CD8+ T cells expressing CXCR3 (TNR3+). The CDR3 region is CASSSKGSGEVETQYF.